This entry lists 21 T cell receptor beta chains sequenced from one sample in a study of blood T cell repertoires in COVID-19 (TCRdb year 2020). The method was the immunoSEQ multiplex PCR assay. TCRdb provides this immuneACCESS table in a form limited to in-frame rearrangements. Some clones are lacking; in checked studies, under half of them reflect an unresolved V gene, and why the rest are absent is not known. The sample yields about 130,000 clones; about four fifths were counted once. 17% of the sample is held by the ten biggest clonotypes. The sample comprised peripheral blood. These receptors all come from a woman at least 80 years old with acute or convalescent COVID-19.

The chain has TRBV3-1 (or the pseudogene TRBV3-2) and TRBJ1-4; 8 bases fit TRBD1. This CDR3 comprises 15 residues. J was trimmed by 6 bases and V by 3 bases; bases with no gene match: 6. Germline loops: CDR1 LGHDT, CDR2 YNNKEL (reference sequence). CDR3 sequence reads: CASSQTGVGHEKLFF. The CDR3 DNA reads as TGTGCCAGCAGCCAGACAGGGGTTGGCCATGAAAAACTGTTTTTT.

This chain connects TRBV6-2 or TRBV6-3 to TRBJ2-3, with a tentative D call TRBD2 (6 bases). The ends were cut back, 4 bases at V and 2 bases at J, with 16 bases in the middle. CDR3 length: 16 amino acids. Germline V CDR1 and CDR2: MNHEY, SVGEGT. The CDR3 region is CASSSRGPSPTDTQYF. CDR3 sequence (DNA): TGTGCCAGCAGTTCGCGGGGTCCATCACCCACAGATACGCAGTATTTT.

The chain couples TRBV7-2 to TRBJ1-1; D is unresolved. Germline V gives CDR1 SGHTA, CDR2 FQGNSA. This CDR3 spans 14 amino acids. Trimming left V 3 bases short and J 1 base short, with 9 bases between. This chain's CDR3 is CASSFEVENTEAFF. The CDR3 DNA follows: TGTGCCAGCAGCTTTGAAGTAGAGAACACTGAAGCTTTCTTT.

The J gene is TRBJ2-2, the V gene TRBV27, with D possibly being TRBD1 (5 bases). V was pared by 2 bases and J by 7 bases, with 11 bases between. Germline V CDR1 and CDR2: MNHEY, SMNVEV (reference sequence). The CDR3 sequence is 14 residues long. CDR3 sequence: CASSLGRASGELFF. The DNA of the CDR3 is TGTGCCAGCAGTTTAGGCAGGGCCAGCGGGGAGCTGTTTTTT.

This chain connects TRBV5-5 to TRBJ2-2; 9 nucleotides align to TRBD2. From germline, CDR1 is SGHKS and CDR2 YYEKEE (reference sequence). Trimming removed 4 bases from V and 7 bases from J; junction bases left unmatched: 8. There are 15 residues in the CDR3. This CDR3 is CASSNIAGEGGELFF. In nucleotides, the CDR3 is TGTGCCAGCAGCAACATAGCGGGAGAAGGCGGGGAGCTGTTTTTT.

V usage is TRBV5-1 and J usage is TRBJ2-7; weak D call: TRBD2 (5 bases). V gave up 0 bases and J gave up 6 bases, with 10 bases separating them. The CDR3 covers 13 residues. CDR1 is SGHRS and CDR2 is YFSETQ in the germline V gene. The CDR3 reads CASSLDPSSEQYF. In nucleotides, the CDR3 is TGCGCCAGCAGCTTGGATCCTAGCTCCGAGCAGTACTTC.

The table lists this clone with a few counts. CDR3 bases: TGTGCCAGCAGCTTAATTGGTTCTGCGGGCACCGGGGAGCTGTTTTTT. Translating gives CASSLIGSAGTGELFF. The rearrangement uses TRBV7-6 and TRBJ2-2; a possible D gene is TRBD2 (5 bases). The CDR3 is made up of 16 amino acids. V lost 2 bases and J 4 bases, leaving 14 bases between the germline ends. Per germline, CDR1 SGHVS and CDR2 FNYEAQ.

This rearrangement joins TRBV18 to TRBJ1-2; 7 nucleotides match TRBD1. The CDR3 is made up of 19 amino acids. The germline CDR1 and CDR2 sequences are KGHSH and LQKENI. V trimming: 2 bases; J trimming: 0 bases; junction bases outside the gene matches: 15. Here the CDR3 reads CASSPVPLQGSGSNYGYTF. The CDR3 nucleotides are TGTGCCAGCTCACCAGTCCCTCTACAGGGGAGTGGGTCTAACTATGGCTACACCTTC.

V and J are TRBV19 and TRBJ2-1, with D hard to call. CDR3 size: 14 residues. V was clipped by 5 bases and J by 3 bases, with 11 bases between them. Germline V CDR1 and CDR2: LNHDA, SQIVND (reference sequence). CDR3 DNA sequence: TGTGCCAGTAGTCGGGTCTCGATCTACAATGAGCAGTTCTTC. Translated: CASSRVSIYNEQFF.

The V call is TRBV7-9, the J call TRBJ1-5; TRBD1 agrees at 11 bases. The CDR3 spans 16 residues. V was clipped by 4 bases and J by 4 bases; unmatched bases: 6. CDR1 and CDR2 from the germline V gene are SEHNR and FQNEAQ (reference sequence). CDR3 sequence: CASSSVGTGGNQPQHF. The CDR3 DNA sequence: TGTGCCAGCAGCTCCGTGGGGACAGGGGGTAATCAGCCCCAGCATTTT.

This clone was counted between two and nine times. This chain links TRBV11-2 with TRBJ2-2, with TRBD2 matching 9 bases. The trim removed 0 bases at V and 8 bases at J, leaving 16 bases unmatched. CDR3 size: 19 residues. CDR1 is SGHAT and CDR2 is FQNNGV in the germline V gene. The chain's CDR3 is CASSLDRIVAGVSGGELFF. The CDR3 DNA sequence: TGTGCCAGCAGCTTAGATCGGATAGTAGCGGGAGTCTCCGGGGGGGAGCTGTTTTTT.

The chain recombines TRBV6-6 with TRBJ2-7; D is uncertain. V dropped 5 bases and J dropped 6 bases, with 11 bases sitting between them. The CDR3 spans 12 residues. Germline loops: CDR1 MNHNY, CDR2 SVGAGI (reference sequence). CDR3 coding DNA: TGTGCCAGCAGTCTGAAGAGTTTCGAGCAGTACTTC. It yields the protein CASSLKSFEQYF.

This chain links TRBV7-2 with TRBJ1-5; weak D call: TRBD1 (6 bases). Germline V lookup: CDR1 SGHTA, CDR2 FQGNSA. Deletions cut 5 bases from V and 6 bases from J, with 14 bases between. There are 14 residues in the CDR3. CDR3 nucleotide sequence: TGTGCCAGCAGCATAGGGGGGGGTGGTCAGCCCCAGCATTTT. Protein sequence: CASSIGGGGQPQHF. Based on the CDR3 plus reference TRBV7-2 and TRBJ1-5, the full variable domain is GAGVSQSPSNKVTEKGKDVELRCDPISGHTALYWYRQSLGQGLEFLIYFQGNSAPDKSGLPSDRFSAERTGGSVSTLTIQRTQQEDSAVYLCASSIGGGGQPQHFGDGTRLSIL.

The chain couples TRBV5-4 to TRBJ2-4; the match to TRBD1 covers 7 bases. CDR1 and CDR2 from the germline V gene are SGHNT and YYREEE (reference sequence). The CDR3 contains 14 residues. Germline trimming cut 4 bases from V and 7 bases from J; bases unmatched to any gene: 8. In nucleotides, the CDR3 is TGTGCCAGCAGCGTACAGGGGAGTTGGAACATTCAGTACTTC. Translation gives CASSVQGSWNIQYF.

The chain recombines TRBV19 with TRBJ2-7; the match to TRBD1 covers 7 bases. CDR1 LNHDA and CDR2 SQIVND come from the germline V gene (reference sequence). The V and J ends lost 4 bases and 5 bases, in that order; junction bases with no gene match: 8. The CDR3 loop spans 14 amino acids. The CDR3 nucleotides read TGTGCCAGTAGTAGGAGACAGGGAGCTCACGAGCAGTACTTC. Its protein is CASSRRQGAHEQYF.

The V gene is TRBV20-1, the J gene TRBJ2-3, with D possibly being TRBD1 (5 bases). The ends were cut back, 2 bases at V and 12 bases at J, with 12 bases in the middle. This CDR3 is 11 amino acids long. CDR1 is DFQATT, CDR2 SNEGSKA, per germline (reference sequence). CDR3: CSARRTGQQYF. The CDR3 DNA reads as TGCAGTGCTAGACGGACCGGACAACAGTATTTT.

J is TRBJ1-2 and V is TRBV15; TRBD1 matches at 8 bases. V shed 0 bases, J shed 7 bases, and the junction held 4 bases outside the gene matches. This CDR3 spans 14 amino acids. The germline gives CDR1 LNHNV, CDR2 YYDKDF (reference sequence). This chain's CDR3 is CATSREDRVGGYTF. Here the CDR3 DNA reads TGTGCCACCAGCAGAGAGGACAGGGTCGGTGGCTACACCTTC.

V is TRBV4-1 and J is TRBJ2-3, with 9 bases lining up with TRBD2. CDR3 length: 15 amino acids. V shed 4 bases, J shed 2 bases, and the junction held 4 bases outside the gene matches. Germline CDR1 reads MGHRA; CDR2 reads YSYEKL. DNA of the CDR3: TGCGCCAGCAGCCTATTAGCGGGAGTCACAGATACGCAGTATTTT. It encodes CASSLLAGVTDTQYF.

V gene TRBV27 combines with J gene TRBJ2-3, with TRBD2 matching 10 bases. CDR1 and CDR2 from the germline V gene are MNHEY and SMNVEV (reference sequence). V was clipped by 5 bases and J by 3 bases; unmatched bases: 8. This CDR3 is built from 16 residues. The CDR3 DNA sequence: TGTGCCAGCAGTGACTATTCACTAGCGGGGACAGATACGCAGTATTTT. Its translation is CASSDYSLAGTDTQYF.

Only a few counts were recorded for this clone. The CDR3 sequence is CASSFTTGEAFF. In DNA, the CDR3 is TGTGCCAGCAGCTTTACGACGGGTGAAGCTTTCTTT. V and J are TRBV7-2 and TRBJ1-1; D is ambiguous. The ends were cut back, 3 bases at V and 7 bases at J, with 9 bases in the middle. CDR3 length equals 12 residues. In germline, CDR1 is SGHTA, CDR2 FQGNSA.

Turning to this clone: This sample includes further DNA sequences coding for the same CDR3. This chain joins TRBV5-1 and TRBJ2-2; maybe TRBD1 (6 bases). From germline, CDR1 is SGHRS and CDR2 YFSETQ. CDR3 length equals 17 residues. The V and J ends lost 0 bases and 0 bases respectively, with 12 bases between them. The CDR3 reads CASSLGHRDPNTGELFF. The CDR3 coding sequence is TGCGCCAGCAGCTTGGGCCACAGGGACCCGAACACCGGGGAGCTGTTTTTT. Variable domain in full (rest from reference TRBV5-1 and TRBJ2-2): KAGVTQTPRYLIKTRGQQVTLSCSPISGHRSVSWYQQTPGQGLQFLFEYFSETQRNKGNFPGRFSGRQFSNSRSEMNVSTLELGDSALYLCASSLGHRDPNTGELFFGEGSRLTVL.